This T cell receptor beta chain is from a study of cytomegalovirus exposure and HLA in healthy donors. The CDR3 loop spans 10 amino acids. V lost 3 bases to trimming and J lost 8 bases, with 4 bases between them. Germline CDR1 and CDR2: SNHLY and FYNNEI. Points on this clone: The antigen is not known.

The PCR made use of 60 Vbeta and 13 Jbeta primers. Produced via immunoSEQ multiplex PCR; TCRdb's table is partial and in-frame only. The sample carries approximately 150,000 clones, 79% recorded once. Findings of the study overall: A later analysis reportedly found that, within productive TCRs, an Asian-associated ancestry cluster had fewer N-insertions than the mean observed across the roughly 690 donors. TCR beta sequences numbering around 15,000 were associated with HLA alleles at 0.05 false discovery rate in a later analysis.

The sequenced material came from PBMCs. The receptor was derived from a human donor in good health. The chain recombines TRBV2 with TRBJ1-1; D not certain. CDR3 bases: TGTGCCAGCAGTGACTTGGAAGCTTTCTTT. It is translated as CASSDLEAFF. The full variable domain, rest sourced from reference TRBV2 and TRBJ1-1, is EPEVTQTPSHQVTQMGQEVILRCVPISNHLYFYWYRQILGQKVEFLVSFYNNEISEKSEIFDDQFSVERPDGSNFTLKIRSTKLEDSAMYFCASSDLEAFFGQGTRLTVV.